In this sample, the clone carrying this T cell receptor beta chain turned up once. This entry is derived from a study of blood T cell repertoires in COVID-19. Whole-study context: Material from acute and convalescent COVID-19 was sourced from the United States, Italy and Spain. Nucleic acid was either cDNA or gDNA, and it came from T cells, B-cell-depleted T cells, or PBMCs.

As handled by the study authors: Amplification from reference gene primers served as the basis for estimated nucleated cell counts. Some clones are missing from TCRdb's copy, which holds only in-frame ones; the method was immunoSEQ multiplex PCR. For V, J and clone size, that table is used; D and trimming come from the DNA. The sample holds about 160,000 clones; approximately 81% are singletons and the top ten take roughly a tenth. This CDR3 has 18 amino acids. V lost 1 base to trimming and J lost 6 bases; unmatched junction nucleotides: 12. Per germline, CDR1 MGHRA and CDR2 YSYEKL. The TCR sequence derives from an elderly woman with active or convalescent COVID-19. The chain has TRBV4-1 and TRBJ2-2, with 9 bases fitting TRBD2. The specimen was peripheral blood. The CDR3: CASSQGARLAGRAGELFF. The CDR3, as DNA: TGCGCCAGCAGCCAAGGAGCGAGGCTAGCGGGACGGGCCGGGGAGCTGTTTTTT.